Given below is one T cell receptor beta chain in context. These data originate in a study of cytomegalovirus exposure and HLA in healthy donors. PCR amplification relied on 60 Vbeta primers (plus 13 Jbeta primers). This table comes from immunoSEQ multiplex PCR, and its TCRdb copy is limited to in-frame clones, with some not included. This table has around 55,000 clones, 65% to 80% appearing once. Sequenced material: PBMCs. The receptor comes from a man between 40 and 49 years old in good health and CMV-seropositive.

Here the CDR3 reads CASSLGQGAYEQYF. The CDR3 DNA reads TGCGCCAGCAGCTTGGGACAGGGGGCCTACGAGCAGTACTTC. This sequence joins TRBV5-1 and TRBJ2-7, with 9 positions matching TRBD1. In germline, CDR1 is SGHRS, CDR2 YFSETQ. With V trimmed by 0 bases and J by 2 bases, 0 bases remained unmatched. The length of the CDR3 is 14 residues.